A selection of T cell receptor beta chains follows, all from one sample in a study of regulatory T cells in long-lasting Graves disease. MiXCR was run by TCRdb on the multiplex PCR reads, yielding one entry per CDR3 protein. The data show roughly 380,000 distinct CDR3 sequences, around 15% seen once. The sample was also linked to a second study, of T cells in Graves' hyperthyroidism and ophthalmopathy.

This specimen consisted of peripheral blood mononuclear cells (PBMCs), obtained at new diagnosis, from a patient treated with antithyroid drugs. Every receptor here comes from a man between 40 and 49 years old with Graves disease. Each CDR3 is given with its conserved first and last residue. The order of the fields is J gene, D gene, clone size, V gene, CDR3 DNA, CDR3 protein. D genes are given only for firm matches. Rows may omit the clone size; those that give it use once, few, many or a size class.

>TRBJ2-1|NA|many|TRBV24-1
TGTGCCACCAGTCAGGAGGCCAGGGCCAATGAGCAGTTCTTC
CATSQEARANEQFF
>TRBJ1-6|NA|NA|TRBV6-1
TGTGCCAGCCACAGGGTAGCGAATTCACCCCTCCACTTT
CASHRVANSPLHF
>TRBJ1-5|NA|NA|TRBV19
TGTGCCAGTAGTATGAGGGGTCAGCCCCAGCATTTT
CASSMRGQPQHF
>TRBJ2-2|TRBD1|many|TRBV7-8
TGTGCCAGCAGCTTCCGGGACAGGGACACCGGGGAGCTGTTTTTT
CASSFRDRDTGELFF
>TRBJ1-6|NA|many|TRBV14
TGTGCCAGCAGCCACCCCCAGGGATCCTCACCCCTCCACTTT
CASSHPQGSSPLHF
>TRBJ1-1|NA|many|TRBV9
TGTGCCAGCAGCGTGTCCGGGCAGGCTTTAGAAGCTTTCTTT
CASSVSGQALEAFF
>TRBJ2-7|NA|few|TRBV5-1
TGCGCCAGCAGCTCGGTACCGGGACTCCCTTCGGACGAGCAGTACTTC
CASSSVPGLPSDEQYF
>TRBJ2-7|TRBD1|few|TRBV4-1
TGCGCCAGCAGCCAAGCCGGGACAGGAACGTCCTACGAGCAGTACTTC
CASSQAGTGTSYEQYF
>TRBJ2-7|NA|few|TRBV4-1
TGCGCCAGCAGCCACACCGACAGCTACGAGCAGTACTTC
CASSHTDSYEQYF
>TRBJ2-2|TRBD1|few|TRBV5-5
TGTGCCAGCAGCCCCGGGACAGGGTGGTACACCGGGGAGCTGTTTTTT
CASSPGTGWYTGELFF
>TRBJ2-7|TRBD2|many|TRBV20-1
TGCAGTGCTAGAAGTTCGGGACTAGCGGGTCGCGAGCAGTACTTC
CSARSSGLAGREQYF
>TRBJ1-6|TRBD1|NA|TRBV30
TGTGCCGTGGACAGGGGGCCCGCGAACGGCAATTCACCCCTCCACTTT
CAVDRGPANGNSPLHF
>TRBJ1-4|NA|many|TRBV2
TGTGCCAGCATCGGGACCTCTGTGGACCATGAAAAACTGTTTTTT
CASIGTSVDHEKLFF
>TRBJ2-2|NA|NA|TRBV7-3
TGTGCCAGCAGCTTAACGTACGCAGGGCCTAACACCGGGGAGCTGTTTTTT
CASSLTYAGPNTGELFF
>TRBJ2-1|TRBD2|many|TRBV18
TGTGCCACCAAACACGGGGGGGCCACCTACAATGAGCAGTTCTTC
CATKHGGATYNEQFF
>TRBJ1-5|NA|many|TRBV28
TGTGCCAGCAGCGTAACACCCTCTCAATTTCCCCAGCATTTT
CASSVTPSQFPQHF
>TRBJ2-3|TRBD2|few|TRBV6-1
TGTGCCAGCAGACAACTAGCGGGGGGGTCAGATACGCAGTATTTT
CASRQLAGGSDTQYF
>TRBJ2-7|NA|many|TRBV24-1
TGTGCCACCAGTGAAGGAGGGCGAGCTTTCGAGCAGTACTTC
CATSEGGRAFEQYF
>TRBJ2-6|NA|few|TRBV2
TGTGCCAGCAGTGAAAGGACTGGGGCCAACGTCCTGACTTTC
CASSERTGANVLTF
>TRBJ2-7|TRBD2|many|TRBV6-1
TGTGCCAGCAGGTTCCGGGACGGGAGGAACGAGCAGTACTTC
CASRFRDGRNEQYF
>TRBJ1-5|NA|NA|TRBV3-1
TGTGCCAGCAGCCACGACCTGGGGGCCGGTCAGCCCCAGCATTTT
CASSHDLGAGQPQHF
>TRBJ2-5|NA|NA|TRBV15
TGTGCCACCAGCATCGGAAGGGGGTGGGAGACCCAGTACTTC
CATSIGRGWETQYF
>TRBJ1-4|NA|NA|TRBV6-1
TGTGCCAGCAGTGGGGGGGGCGCGGGTAATGAAAAACTGTTTTTT
CASSGGGAGNEKLFF
>TRBJ1-6|NA|NA|TRBV12-3/TRBV12-4
TGTGCCAGCAGTTCGGCGTTTAATTCACCCCTCCACTTT
CASSSAFNSPLHF